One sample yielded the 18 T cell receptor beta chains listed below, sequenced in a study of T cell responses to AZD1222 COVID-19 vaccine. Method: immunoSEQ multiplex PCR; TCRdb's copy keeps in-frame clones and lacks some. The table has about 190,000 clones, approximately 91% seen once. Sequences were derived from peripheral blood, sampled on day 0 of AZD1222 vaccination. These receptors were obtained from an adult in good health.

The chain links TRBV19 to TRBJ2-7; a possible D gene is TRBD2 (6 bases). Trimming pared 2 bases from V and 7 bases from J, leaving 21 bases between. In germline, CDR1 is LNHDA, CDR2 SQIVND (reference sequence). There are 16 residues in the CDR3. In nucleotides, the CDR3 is TGTGCCAGTAGTATAAGTCCGGGGAGGACGGGTCAAGAGCAGTACTTC. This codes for CASSISPGRTGQEQYF.

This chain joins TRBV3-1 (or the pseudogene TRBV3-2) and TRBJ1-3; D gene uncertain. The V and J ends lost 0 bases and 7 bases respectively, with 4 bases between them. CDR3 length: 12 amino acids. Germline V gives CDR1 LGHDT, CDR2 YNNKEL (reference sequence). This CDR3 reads CASSQDGNTIYF. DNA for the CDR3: TGTGCCAGCAGCCAAGATGGCAACACCATATATTTT.

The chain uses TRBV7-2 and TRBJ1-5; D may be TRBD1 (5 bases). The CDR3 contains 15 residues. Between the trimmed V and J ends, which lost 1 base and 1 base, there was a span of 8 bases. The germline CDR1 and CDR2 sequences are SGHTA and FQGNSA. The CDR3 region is CASSLDGASNQPQHF. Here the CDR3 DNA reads TGTGCCAGCAGCTTAGACGGGGCGAGCAATCAGCCCCAGCATTTT.

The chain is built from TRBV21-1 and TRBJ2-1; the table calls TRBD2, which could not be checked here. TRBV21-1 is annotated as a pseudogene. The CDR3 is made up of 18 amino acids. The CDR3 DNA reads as TGTGCCAGCAGCAAAGGTGGGCGGGGCCCACTCAGATACAATGAGCAGTTCTTC. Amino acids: CASSKGGRGPLRYNEQFF.

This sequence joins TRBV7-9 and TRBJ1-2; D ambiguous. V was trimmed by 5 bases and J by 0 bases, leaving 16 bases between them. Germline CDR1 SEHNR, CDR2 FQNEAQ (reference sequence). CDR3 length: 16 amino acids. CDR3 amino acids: CASSPTSQRANYGYTF. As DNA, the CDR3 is TGTGCCAGCAGCCCAACTTCGCAGAGAGCTAACTATGGCTACACCTTC. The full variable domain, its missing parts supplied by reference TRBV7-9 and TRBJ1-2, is DTGVSQNPRHKITKRGQNVTFRCDPISEHNRLYWYRQTLGQGPEFLTYFQNEAQLEKSRLLSDRFSAERPKGSFSTLEIQRTEQGDSAMYLCASSPTSQRANYGYTFGSGTRLTVV.

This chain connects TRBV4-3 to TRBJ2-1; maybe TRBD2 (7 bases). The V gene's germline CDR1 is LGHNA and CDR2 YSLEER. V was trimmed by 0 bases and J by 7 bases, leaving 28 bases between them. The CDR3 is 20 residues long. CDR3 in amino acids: CASSQDTWGGFVGRRNEQFF. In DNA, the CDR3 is TGCGCCAGCAGCCAAGATACGTGGGGGGGCTTTGTTGGTCGTAGGAATGAGCAGTTCTTC.

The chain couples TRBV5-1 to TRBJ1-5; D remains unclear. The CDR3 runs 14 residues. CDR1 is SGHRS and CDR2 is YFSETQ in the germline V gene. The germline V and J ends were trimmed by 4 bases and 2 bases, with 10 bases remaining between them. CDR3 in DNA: TGCGCCAGCAGCGAAGGGATGGGCAATCAGCCCCAGCATTTT. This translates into CASSEGMGNQPQHF.

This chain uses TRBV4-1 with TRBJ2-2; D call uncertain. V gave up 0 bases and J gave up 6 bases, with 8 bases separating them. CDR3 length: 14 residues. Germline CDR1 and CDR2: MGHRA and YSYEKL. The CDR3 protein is CASSQDSGAGELFF. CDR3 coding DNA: TGCGCCAGCAGCCAAGATTCTGGGGCCGGGGAGCTGTTTTTT.

This CDR3 is CASSRIVSYGYTF. CDR3 DNA: TGTGCCAGCAGTCGGATCGTATCCTATGGCTACACCTTC. V and J are TRBV5-6 and TRBJ1-2; D remains unclear. Trimming removed 5 bases at V and 4 bases at J, with 12 bases between. Germline CDR1 reads SGHDT; CDR2 reads YYEEEE. CDR3 size: 13 residues.

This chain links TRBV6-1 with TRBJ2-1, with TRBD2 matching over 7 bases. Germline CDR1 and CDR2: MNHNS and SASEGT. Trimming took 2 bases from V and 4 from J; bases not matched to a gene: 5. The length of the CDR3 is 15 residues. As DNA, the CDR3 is TGTGCCAGCAGTGAACTAGGGACTACTTACAATGAGCAGTTCTTC. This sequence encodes CASSELGTTYNEQFF.

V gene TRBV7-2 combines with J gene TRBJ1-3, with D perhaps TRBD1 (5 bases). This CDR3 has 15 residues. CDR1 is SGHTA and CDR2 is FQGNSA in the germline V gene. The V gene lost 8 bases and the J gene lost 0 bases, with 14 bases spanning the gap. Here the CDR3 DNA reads TGTGCCAGCGGATCAACAGGAAGCTCTGGAAACACCATATATTTT. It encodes CASGSTGSSGNTIYF. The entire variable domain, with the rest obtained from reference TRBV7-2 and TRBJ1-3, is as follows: GAGVSQSPSNKVTEKGKDVELRCDPISGHTALYWYRQSLGQGLEFLIYFQGNSAPDKSGLPSDRFSAERTGGSVSTLTIQRTQQEDSAVYLCASGSTGSSGNTIYFGEGSWLTVV.

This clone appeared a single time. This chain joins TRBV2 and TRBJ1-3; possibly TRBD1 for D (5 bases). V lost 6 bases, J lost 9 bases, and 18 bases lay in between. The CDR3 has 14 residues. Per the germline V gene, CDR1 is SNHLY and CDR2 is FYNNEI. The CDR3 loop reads CASRDVPLGGTIYF. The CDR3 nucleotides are TGTGCCAGCAGGGACGTGCCCCTGGGGGGCACCATATATTTT.

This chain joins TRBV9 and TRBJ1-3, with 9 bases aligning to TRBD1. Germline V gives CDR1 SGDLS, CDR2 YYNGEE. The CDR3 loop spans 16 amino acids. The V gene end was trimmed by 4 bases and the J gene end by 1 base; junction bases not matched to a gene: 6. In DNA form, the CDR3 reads TGTGCCAGCAGCCTTGGGACAGGGTCTTCTGGAAACACCATATATTTT. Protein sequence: CASSLGTGSSGNTIYF.

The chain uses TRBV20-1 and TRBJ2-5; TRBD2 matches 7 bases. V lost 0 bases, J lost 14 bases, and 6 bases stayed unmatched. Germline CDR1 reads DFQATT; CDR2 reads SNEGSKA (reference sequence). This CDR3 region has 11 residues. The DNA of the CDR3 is TGCAGTGCTAGAGATCGGGGAGGGTTTTACTTC. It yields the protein CSARDRGGFYF.

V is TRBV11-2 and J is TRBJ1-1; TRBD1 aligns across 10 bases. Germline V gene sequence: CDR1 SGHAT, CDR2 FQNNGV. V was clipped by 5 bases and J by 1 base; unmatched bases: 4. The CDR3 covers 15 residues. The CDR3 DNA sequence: TGTGCCAGCAGCACCCGGGACAGGGGGAACACTGAAGCTTTCTTT. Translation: CASSTRDRGNTEAFF.

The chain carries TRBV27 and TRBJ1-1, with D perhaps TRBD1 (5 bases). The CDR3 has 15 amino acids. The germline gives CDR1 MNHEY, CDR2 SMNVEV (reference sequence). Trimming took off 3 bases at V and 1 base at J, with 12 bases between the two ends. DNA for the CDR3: TGTGCCAGCAGTTTTTCAGGGTGGGGGAACACTGAAGCTTTCTTT. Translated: CASSFSGWGNTEAFF.

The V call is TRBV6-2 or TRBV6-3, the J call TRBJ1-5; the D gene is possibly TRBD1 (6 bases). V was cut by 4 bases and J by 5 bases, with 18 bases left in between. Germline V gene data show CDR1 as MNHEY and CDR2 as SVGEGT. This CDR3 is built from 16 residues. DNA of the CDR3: TGTGCCAGCAGTTCCCTACCACAGGGCAGGGATCAGCCCCAGCATTTT. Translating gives CASSSLPQGRDQPQHF.

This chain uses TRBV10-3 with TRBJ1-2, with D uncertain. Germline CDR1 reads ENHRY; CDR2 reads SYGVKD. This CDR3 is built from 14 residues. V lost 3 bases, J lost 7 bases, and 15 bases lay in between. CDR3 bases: TGTGCCATCAGTGATAGCCAGGACTTTATTGGCTACACCTTC. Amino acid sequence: CAISDSQDFIGYTF.